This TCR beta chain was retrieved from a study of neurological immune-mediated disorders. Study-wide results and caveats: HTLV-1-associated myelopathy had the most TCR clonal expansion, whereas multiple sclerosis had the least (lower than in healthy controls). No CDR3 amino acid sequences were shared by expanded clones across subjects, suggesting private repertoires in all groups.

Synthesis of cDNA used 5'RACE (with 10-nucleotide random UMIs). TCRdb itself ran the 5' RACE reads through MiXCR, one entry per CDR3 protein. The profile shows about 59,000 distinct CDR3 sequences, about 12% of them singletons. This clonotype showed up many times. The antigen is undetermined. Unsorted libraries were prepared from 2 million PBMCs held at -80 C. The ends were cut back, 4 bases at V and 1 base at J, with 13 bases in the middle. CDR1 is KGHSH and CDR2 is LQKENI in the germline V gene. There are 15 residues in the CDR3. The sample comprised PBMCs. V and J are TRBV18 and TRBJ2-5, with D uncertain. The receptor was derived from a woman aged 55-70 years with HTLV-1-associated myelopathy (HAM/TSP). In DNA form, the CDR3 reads TGTGCCAGCTCACTCAATAGTGGCAGCCAAGAGACCCAGTACTTC. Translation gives CASSLNSGSQETQYF. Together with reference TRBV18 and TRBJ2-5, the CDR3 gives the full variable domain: NAGVMQNPRHLVRRRGQEARLRCSPMKGHSHVYWYRQLPEEGLKFMVYLQKENIIDESGMPKERFSAEFPKEGPSILRIQQVVRGDSAAYFCASSLNSGSQETQYFGPGTRLLVL.